This T cell receptor beta chain was recovered during a study of cytomegalovirus exposure and HLA in healthy donors. Vbeta (60) and Jbeta (13) primers were used in the PCR. Some clones are missing from TCRdb's copy, which holds only in-frame ones; the method was immunoSEQ multiplex PCR. The repertoire holds 170,000 or so clones, 80% seen once, with 0.5% to 0.8% in the top ten. Points from the study as a whole: As a later analysis showed, a missense DCLRE1C variant was linked to trimming of TCR beta V- and J-genes. Further analysis was carried out later, and it showed several of the most significant clusters appearing linked to common viral pathogens.

On this clone: What it binds is unknown.

Germline CDR1 is SGHNT and CDR2 is YYREEE (reference sequence). V lost 0 bases and J lost 7, with 7 bases in between. CDR3 size: 12 residues. Healthy bone marrow donors made up the donors. The genes are TRBV5-4 and TRBJ1-1; D gene ambiguous. The sample consisted of PBMCs. This TCR was sampled from a boy aged 10-17 years in good health and CMV-seronegative. CDR3 sequence: CASSLERGEAFF. DNA for the CDR3: TGTGCCAGCAGCTTGGAAAGAGGTGAAGCTTTCTTT.